The next 30 T cell receptor beta chains were all read from a single sample in a study of T cell repertoires in cytomegalovirus infection. TCRdb fed the reads into MiXCR, producing one record per CDR3 protein. The sample comprises about 770,000 distinct CDR3 sequences, about 29% of which are singletons, and around 14% rests with the top ten. Which antigens these TCRs recognize remains unknown. The specimen comprised cultured CD8+ T cells from PBMCs, sampled from culture after CMV antigen stimulation. All receptors come from a human donor in good health (CMV status not recorded). Some clones in this sample may be carry-over from other donors' samples.

The chain links TRBV19 to TRBJ2-5; D might be TRBD1 or TRBD2, each matching 5 bases. V lost 8 bases to trimming and J lost 4 bases, with 17 bases between them. The germline V gene encodes CDR1 LNHDA and CDR2 SQIVND (reference sequence). The CDR3 contains 14 residues. In nucleotides, the CDR3 is TGTGCCAGTTCTCTCTTATGGGGGAGAGAGACCCAGTACTTC. It codes for CASSLLWGRETQYF.

This clonotype was detected a few times. J is TRBJ1-5 and V is TRBV27; the D is unclear. V lost 3 bases to trimming and J lost 0 bases, with 9 bases between them. This CDR3 has 15 residues. Germline lookup yields CDR1 MNHEY and CDR2 SMNVEV (reference sequence). The CDR3 nucleotides are TGTGCCAGCAGTTTGGGTCATACTAGCAATCAGCCCCAGCATTTT. Translated, it gives CASSLGHTSNQPQHF.

This chain connects TRBV6-6 to TRBJ1-4; D ambiguous. Germline-derived CDR1 and CDR2 are MNHNY and SVGAGI (reference sequence). There are 15 residues in the CDR3. The V and J ends lost 2 bases and 5 bases respectively, with 12 bases between them. Written as DNA, the CDR3 is TGTGCCAGCAGTTACGAACGGACGGAAAATGAAAAACTGTTTTTT. Encoded protein: CASSYERTENEKLFF.

The chain uses TRBV6-1 and TRBJ1-5; 10 nucleotides line up with TRBD1. Per germline, CDR1 MNHNS and CDR2 SASEGT. This CDR3 spans 16 amino acids. V gave up 4 bases and J gave up 3 bases; unmatched junction bases: 6. CDR3 nucleotides: TGTGCCAGCAGTGCGTGGACAGGGGGTTACAATCAGCCCCAGCATTTT. It is translated as CASSAWTGGYNQPQHF.

The chain couples TRBV7-9 to TRBJ1-2, with D maybe TRBD1 (6 bases). Germline values: CDR1 SEHNR, CDR2 FQNEAQ (reference sequence). The V gene lost 4 bases and the J gene lost 0 bases, with 15 bases spanning the gap. The CDR3 loop spans 16 amino acids. The CDR3 bases are TGTGCCAGCAGCTCCCCAGGGGTCTTAGCTAACTATGGCTACACCTTC. Protein: CASSSPGVLANYGYTF.

This clonotype was counted between two and nine times. The chain combines TRBV14 with TRBJ1-1, with no clear D. The CDR3 runs to 17 residues. Trimming stripped 0 bases from V and 0 bases from J, with 14 bases between. The germline V gene has CDR1 SGHDN and CDR2 FVKESK. In DNA form, the CDR3 reads TGTGCCAGCAGCCAAGATTATCACACGGTTATGAACACTGAAGCTTTCTTT. This encodes CASSQDYHTVMNTEAFF.

The V and J genes are TRBV4-2 and TRBJ1-1, with no clear D. Trimming removed 0 bases from V and 0 bases from J, with 11 bases in between. Germline V gene lookup returns CDR1 LGHNA and CDR2 YNFKEQ. This CDR3 region has 16 residues. CDR3 region: CASSQDHGPMNTEAFF. CDR3 nucleotide sequence: TGTGCCAGCAGCCAAGATCATGGGCCCATGAACACTGAAGCTTTCTTT.

This sequence joins TRBV12-3 or TRBV12-4 and TRBJ2-7; 7 bases align to TRBD2. Losses at the gene ends were 3 bases for V and 5 bases for J; bases not matched to a gene: 13. The CDR3 runs 16 residues. CDR3 nucleotides: TGTGCCAGCAGTTTCTCTACGACTAGCCCCTTTGACGAGCAGTACTTC. Protein product: CASSFSTTSPFDEQYF.

The chain recombines TRBV7-4 with TRBJ2-1; TRBD1 might be the D (6 bases). The germline V and J ends were trimmed by 1 base and 6 bases, with 13 bases remaining between them. The CDR3 consists of 15 residues. The germline V gene encodes CDR1 SGHVT and CDR2 SQSDAQ. The CDR3 here is CASSLVGAIGNEQFF. CDR3 nucleotides: TGTGCCAGCAGCTTAGTGGGGGCCATAGGCAATGAGCAGTTCTTC.

This chain uses TRBV4-1 with TRBJ2-3; D gene ambiguous. The CDR3 covers 15 residues. Germline V lookup: CDR1 MGHRA, CDR2 YSYEKL. Trimming removed 0 bases from V and 2 bases from J, with 9 bases in between. The CDR3 sequence: CASSQDDTYTDTQYF. DNA for the CDR3: TGCGCCAGCAGCCAAGACGACACCTACACAGATACGCAGTATTTT.

This clonotype was observed a single time. The chain employs TRBV4-1 and TRBJ1-2, with TRBD1 matching over 7 bases. Unmatched junction bases numbered 5, after V lost 0 bases and J lost 1 base. Germline V gene sequence: CDR1 MGHRA, CDR2 YSYEKL. The CDR3 is 16 residues long. CDR3 DNA sequence: TGCGCCAGCAGCCAAGACCGGGACAGTTTTAACTATGGCTACACCTTC. Protein: CASSQDRDSFNYGYTF.

Comments on this clonotype: This CDR3 is missing its conserved last phenylalanine or tryptophan, likely due to a read error. This chain connects TRBV6-5 to TRBJ2-3; the D is unclear. CDR3 length: 17 amino acids. V lost 2 bases, J lost 0 bases, and 15 bases lay in between. Germline CDR1 is MNHEY and CDR2 is SVGAGI. The CDR3 DNA is TGTGCCAGCAGTTACAACAGAGACGGCCTAAGCACAGATACGCAGTATTCT. Its protein is CASSYNRDGLSTDTQYS.

The V gene is TRBV4-1, the J gene TRBJ2-5; possible D gene TRBD1, 6 bases. Germline V gene lookup returns CDR1 MGHRA and CDR2 YSYEKL. The CDR3 covers 16 residues. V lost 0 bases, J lost 4 bases, and 15 bases lay in between. CDR3 residues: CASSQDPRGSRETQYF. In nucleotides, the CDR3 is TGCGCCAGCAGCCAAGACCCCAGGGGCTCGCGAGAGACCCAGTACTTC.

This clonotype was observed a few times. The chain couples TRBV19 to TRBJ1-1; D is undetermined. V lost 3 bases and J lost 7, with 6 bases in between. The germline V gene encodes CDR1 LNHDA and CDR2 SQIVND (reference sequence). The CDR3 totals 11 residues. The CDR3 DNA is TGTGCCAGTAGTATGGGATTTGAAGCTTTCTTT. The encoded protein is CASSMGFEAFF. Using reference TRBV19 and TRBJ1-1 for the parts outside the CDR3, the full variable domain is DGGITQSPKYLFRKEGQNVTLSCEQNLNHDAMYWYRQDPGQGLRLIYYSQIVNDFQKGDIAEGYSVSREKKESFPLTVTSAQKNPTAFYLCASSMGFEAFFGQGTRLTVV.

The V call is TRBV6-6, the J call TRBJ2-3; D not resolved. This CDR3 comprises 14 residues. Trimming removed 10 bases at V and 0 bases at J, with 14 bases between. CDR1 is MNHNY, CDR2 SVGAGI, per germline (reference sequence). For the CDR3, the DNA is TGTGCCATCGCCCACACTTATAGCACAGATACGCAGTATTTT. This translates into CAIAHTYSTDTQYF.

The J gene is TRBJ1-2, the V gene TRBV28; D remains ambiguous. V was cut by 4 bases and J by 4 bases, with 25 bases left in between. Germline V lookup: CDR1 MDHEN, CDR2 SYDVKM. The CDR3 totals 18 residues. Written as DNA, the CDR3 is TGTGCCAGCAGTTCCTCCACCGCCGGGCTTTTAAATTCCTATGGCTACACCTTC. Residues: CASSSSTAGLLNSYGYTF.

V is TRBV28 and J is TRBJ2-7, with 7 bases fitting TRBD1. J was trimmed by 5 bases and V by 5 bases; bases with no gene match: 6. CDR3 length equals 13 residues. Germline values: CDR1 MDHEN, CDR2 SYDVKM. The CDR3 DNA is TGTGCCAGCAGTACCCGACAGGGCAACGAGCAGTACGTC. Protein sequence: CASSTRQGNEQYV.

In its sample, this clonotype was seen a few times. The rearrangement links TRBV4-3 to TRBJ2-5; the D gene is possibly TRBD1 (6 bases). The CDR3 covers 18 residues. The germline CDR1 and CDR2 sequences are LGHNA and YSLEER. The V end was cut by 3 bases, the J end by 5 bases, with 25 bases between. DNA of the CDR3: TGCGCCAGCAGCCAGACCGGATTGGCAGGGGCTCCGGGGGAGACCCAGTACTTC. This encodes CASSQTGLAGAPGETQYF.

This clonotype was counted a few times. The CDR3 DNA reads as TGTGCCAGCAGCTTGGTAGCACAGGGGTACGGAAATTCACCCCTCCACTTT. Protein: CASSLVAQGYGNSPLHF. The rearrangement links TRBV5-5 to TRBJ1-6; 7 bases line up with TRBD1. V gave up 0 bases and J gave up 7 bases; unmatched junction bases: 10. CDR1 and CDR2 from the germline V gene are SGHKS and YYEKEE (reference sequence). This CDR3 contains 17 residues.

This clonotype was detected a few times. The chain has TRBV4-1 and TRBJ1-1, with no clear D. Germline loops: CDR1 MGHRA, CDR2 YSYEKL. The CDR3 extends over 14 amino acids. The V and J ends lost 1 base and 2 bases respectively, with 8 bases between them. CDR3 bases: TGCGCCAGCAGCCAAGTCGGATCAAACACTGAAGCTTTCTTT. It specifies CASSQVGSNTEAFF.

This clonotype was found a few times. This chain connects TRBV29-1 to TRBJ2-1; 10 nucleotides align to TRBD1. V gave up 4 bases and J gave up 4 bases; unmatched junction bases: 4. The germline CDR1 and CDR2 sequences are SQVTM and ANQGSEA. This CDR3 comprises 14 residues. CDR3 coding DNA: TGCAGCGTTGTCGGGGACAGGGGTTACAATGAGCAGTTCTTC. It codes for CSVVGDRGYNEQFF.

In nucleotides, the CDR3 is TGTGCCAGCAGCTCCCTTACCCCAGAGACCCAGTACTTC. This codes for CASSSLTPETQYF. The chain employs TRBV6-5 and TRBJ2-5; D gene uncertain. The ends were cut back, 6 bases at V and 4 bases at J, with 12 bases in the middle. The CDR3 sequence is 13 residues long. CDR1 is MNHEY, CDR2 SVGAGI, per germline.

At least ten counts were recorded for this clonotype. The V and J genes are TRBV10-3 and TRBJ2-3; 8 nucleotides agree with TRBD2. The germline V gene has CDR1 ENHRY and CDR2 SYGVKD. The CDR3 extends over 14 amino acids. The J segment lost 2 bases and the V segment lost 6 bases, leaving 4 bases of the junction unmatched. Here the CDR3 DNA reads TGTGCCATCAGCCAAGCGGGGGACACAGATACGCAGTATTTT. Protein product: CAISQAGDTDTQYF.

The CDR3 nucleotides read TGTGCCAGCAGCTGGACAGGGCGATCCGGGGAGCTGTTTTTT. This sequence encodes CASSWTGRSGELFF. The genes are TRBV6-8 and TRBJ2-2, with 8 bases aligning to TRBD1. The germline CDR1 and CDR2 sequences are MNHGY and SAAAGT. V shed 6 bases and J 6 bases; nucleotides not matched to a gene: 6. The CDR3 spans 14 residues.

The chain carries TRBV7-2 and TRBJ1-1, with 7 bases fitting TRBD1. This CDR3 is built from 15 residues. Germline V gene sequence: CDR1 SGHTA, CDR2 FQGNSA. V lost 5 bases, J lost 3 bases, and 9 bases stayed unmatched. The CDR3 DNA reads as TGTGCCAGCAGCAGGGAGGACAGGTATTACACTGAAGCTTTCTTT. This gives the protein CASSREDRYYTEAFF.

The V gene is TRBV7-8, the J gene TRBJ2-7, with D unresolved. Germline CDR1 and CDR2: SGHVS and FQNEAQ. The V and J ends lost 2 bases and 2 bases respectively, with 19 bases between them. This CDR3 has 17 amino acids. The CDR3 nucleotides read TGTGCCAGCAGCTTAAAACCCGTCATAAGTCCTACCTACGAGCAGTACGTC. Encoded protein: CASSLKPVISPTYEQYV.

Only a few counts were recorded for this clonotype. J is TRBJ1-1 and V is TRBV5-5, with TRBD1 identical over 7 bases. Germline assignment: CDR1 SGHKS and CDR2 YYEKEE (reference sequence). The V segment lost 4 bases and the J segment 6 bases; nucleotides outside the gene matches: 12. The CDR3 length is 15 residues. In nucleotides, the CDR3 is TGTGCCAGCAGCGCCCCTGAGTTGGGGACAGCTGAAGCTTTCTTT. Its translation is CASSAPELGTAEAFF.

The sample holds a few counts of this clonotype. The V call is TRBV5-1, the J call TRBJ2-5, with D possibly being TRBD2 (5 bases). CDR3 length equals 17 residues. CDR1 SGHRS and CDR2 YFSETQ come from the germline V gene. The V end lost 0 bases, the J end lost 2 bases, and 17 bases lay between the germline ends. The CDR3 loop reads CASSLVGSADLQETQYF. Here the CDR3 DNA reads TGCGCCAGCAGCTTGGTGGGGAGCGCGGATTTGCAAGAGACCCAGTACTTC. Complete variable domain (other parts from reference TRBV5-1 and TRBJ2-5): KAGVTQTPRYLIKTRGQQVTLSCSPISGHRSVSWYQQTPGQGLQFLFEYFSETQRNKGNFPGRFSGRQFSNSRSEMNVSTLELGDSALYLCASSLVGSADLQETQYFGPGTRLLVL.

In its sample, this clonotype was seen a few times. The chain recombines TRBV12-3 or TRBV12-4 with TRBJ1-3; 8 nucleotides match TRBD1. The CDR3 is made up of 14 amino acids. After removal of 6 bases from V and 5 bases from J, the junction contained 6 bases not matched to a gene. The CDR3 DNA follows: TGTGCCAGCAGCCTCGGACAGGGTAGAAACACCATATATTTT. It translates to CASSLGQGRNTIYF.

This clonotype came up many times. This chain links TRBV7-9 with TRBJ2-1; TRBD1 agrees at 7 bases. V lost 4 bases, J lost 10 bases, and 19 bases stayed unmatched. Germline V gives CDR1 SEHNR, CDR2 FQNEAQ (reference sequence). The CDR3 consists of 17 residues. This chain's CDR3 is CASSSRFEGAFEMEQFF. The CDR3, as DNA: TGTGCCAGCAGCTCCCGATTCGAGGGGGCCTTTGAAATGGAGCAGTTCTTC.